A single sample gave rise to the 6 T cell receptor beta chains below, sequenced in a study of human T cells and chemical hapten exposure. Individual cDNA molecules in this library carried unique molecular identifiers. TCRdb independently ran MiXCR on the reads; one entry per CDR3 protein. The sample yields about 120,000 distinct CDR3 sequences, 8.5% to 9% seen once. Researchers extracted total RNA from unfractionated whole blood. Sequencing used whole blood. Every receptor here comes from a human donor in good health. Some clones in this sample may be carry-over from other donors' samples.

The J gene is TRBJ2-7, the V gene TRBV7-2, with a possible D match to TRBD1 (6 bases). Trimming took 4 bases from V and 1 from J, leaving 11 bases between them. This CDR3 has 14 residues. Looked up from germline, CDR1 is SGHTA and CDR2 is FQGNSA. The CDR3 loop is CASSSNRVSYEQYF. For the CDR3, the DNA is TGTGCCAGCAGCTCTAACAGGGTATCCTACGAGCAGTACTTC.

V and J are TRBV3-1 and TRBJ2-1; 8 bases line up with TRBD2. Germline V gene sequence: CDR1 LGHDT, CDR2 YNNKEL (reference sequence). V lost 4 bases, J lost 0 bases, and 2 bases stayed unmatched. This CDR3 has 15 amino acids. Written as DNA, the CDR3 is TGTGCCAGCAGCCGAGGGACTAGCTCCTACAATGAGCAGTTCTTC. As protein: CASSRGTSSYNEQFF.

The V and J genes are TRBV6-2 or TRBV6-3 and TRBJ2-7; TRBD1 matches 8 bases. This CDR3 region has 16 residues. J lost 7 bases, V lost 6 bases, and 17 bases had no gene match. Germline CDR1 and CDR2: MNHEY and SVGEGT. The CDR3 protein is CASSYHPGQVTGEQYF. CDR3 in DNA: TGTGCCAGCAGCTACCACCCGGGACAGGTTACGGGGGAGCAGTACTTC.

This chain links TRBV4-1 with TRBJ1-1, with a tentative D call TRBD1 (6 bases). The CDR3 has 14 residues. The V and J ends lost 4 bases and 4 bases respectively, with 13 bases between them. Germline CDR1 and CDR2: MGHRA and YSYEKL. The CDR3 reads CASSPLKGGTEAFF. In DNA form, the CDR3 reads TGCGCCAGCAGCCCCCTAAAGGGGGGCACTGAAGCTTTCTTT.

This clonotype was observed many times. The J gene is TRBJ1-1, the V gene TRBV4-2; no clear D gene. The germline V gene encodes CDR1 LGHNA and CDR2 YNFKEQ. The V end lost 1 base, the J end lost 1 base, and 7 bases lay between the germline ends. This CDR3 contains 14 residues. CDR3 sequence: CASSQGAGNTEAFF. The CDR3 bases are TGTGCCAGCAGCCAAGGGGCGGGGAACACTGAAGCTTTCTTT.

The rearrangement links TRBV11-3 to TRBJ1-1, with D unresolved. Germline V CDR1 and CDR2: SGHNT, YENEEA. The V end lost 3 bases, the J end lost 3 bases, and 8 bases lay between the germline ends. This CDR3 region has 13 residues. For the CDR3, the DNA is TGTGCCAGCAGCTTGGATCTTCACACTGAAGCTTTCTTT. This translates into CASSLDLHTEAFF.